What follows are 30 T cell receptor beta chains derived from one specimen sequenced in a study of cytomegalovirus exposure and HLA in healthy donors. Sequenced by immunoSEQ multiplex PCR; TCRdb stores in-frame clones only, minus some. Counted here are 98,000 or so clones, roughly 95% occurring once; the ten biggest clones make up 0.65% to 0.7%. The sequenced material came from PBMCs. Receptors originate from a woman aged 18-30 years in good health and CMV-seronegative.

There are a few counts of this clone. V usage is TRBV6-1 and J usage is TRBJ1-3, with D uncertain. Between the trimmed V and J ends, which lost 7 bases and 4 bases, there was a span of 17 bases. Germline assignment: CDR1 MNHNS and CDR2 SASEGT. This CDR3 is 15 amino acids long. The CDR3 loop is CASTRIGDQGNTIYF. The DNA for the CDR3 is TGTGCCAGCACCAGAATCGGGGATCAGGGAAACACCATATATTTT.

This clone was seen just once. The chain uses TRBV5-1 and TRBJ1-2; 7 nucleotides agree with TRBD1. Germline-derived CDR1 and CDR2 are SGHRS and YFSETQ. The length of the CDR3 is 14 residues. V was pared by 1 base and J by 6 bases, with 6 bases of the junction left unmatched. CDR3 sequence reads: CASSLLTGLDGYTF. CDR3 sequence (DNA): TGCGCCAGCAGCTTGTTGACAGGGTTGGATGGCTACACCTTC.

The chain employs TRBV7-9 and TRBJ2-2, with D possibly matching TRBD1 (5 bases). This CDR3 region has 14 residues. Germline loops: CDR1 SEHNR, CDR2 FQNEAQ (reference sequence). The germline V and J ends were trimmed by 5 bases and 3 bases, with 10 bases remaining between them. The CDR3 sequence: CASSRLGDTGELFF. DNA for the CDR3: TGTGCCAGCAGCCGTTTAGGGGACACCGGGGAGCTGTTTTTT.

V is TRBV5-4 and J is TRBJ2-3; D gene uncertain. CDR3 size: 15 residues. Germline CDR1 reads SGHNT; CDR2 reads YYREEE (reference sequence). V was pared by 2 bases and J by 3 bases, with 13 bases between. This chain's CDR3 is CASSFQAMSTDTQYF. In DNA form, the CDR3 reads TGTGCCAGCAGCTTTCAGGCCATGTCTACAGATACGCAGTATTTT.

The genes are TRBV25-1 and TRBJ1-2; tentatively, D is TRBD1 (6 bases). The CDR3 has 14 amino acids. V dropped 2 bases and J dropped 7 bases, with 14 bases sitting between them. The germline V gene has CDR1 MGHDK and CDR2 SYGVNS. The DNA for the CDR3 is TGTGCCAGCAGTGAACAGGGGAAGACGGTTGGCTACACCTTC. This translates into CASSEQGKTVGYTF.

The genes are TRBV14 and TRBJ2-1, with 8 bases identical to TRBD1. J was trimmed by 12 bases and V by 4 bases; bases with no gene match: 20. CDR1 and CDR2 from the germline V gene are SGHDN and FVKESK. CDR3 length: 17 residues. CDR3 loop: CASSPWTGSWALSAQFF. The CDR3 DNA reads TGTGCCAGCAGCCCTTGGACAGGGAGCTGGGCTTTATCTGCGCAGTTCTTC.

This sequence joins TRBV28 and TRBJ1-1; D perhaps matches TRBD1 (6 bases). Trimming took off 3 bases at V and 4 bases at J, with 9 bases between the two ends. CDR3 length equals 13 residues. Germline V gene sequence: CDR1 MDHEN, CDR2 SYDVKM. The CDR3 region is CASSFGQPTEAFF. CDR3 nucleotides: TGTGCCAGCAGTTTCGGACAGCCCACTGAAGCTTTCTTT.

V is TRBV6-1 and J is TRBJ2-7, with TRBD2 as a possible D gene (5 bases). The V and J ends lost 3 bases and 2 bases respectively, with 14 bases between them. The germline gives CDR1 MNHNS, CDR2 SASEGT. The CDR3 contains 15 residues. This CDR3 is CASSDLAPVAYEQYF. The CDR3 nucleotides are TGTGCCAGCAGTGATCTAGCCCCAGTTGCCTACGAGCAGTACTTC.

The rearrangement joins TRBV7-2 to TRBJ2-7, with D perhaps TRBD1 (6 bases). The ends were cut back, 6 bases at V and 0 bases at J, with 12 bases in the middle. The germline gives CDR1 SGHTA, CDR2 FQGNSA. The CDR3 has 14 residues. CDR3: CASRVTGSSYEQYF. As DNA, the CDR3 is TGTGCCAGCAGGGTCACAGGGAGCTCCTACGAGCAGTACTTC.

The rearrangement links TRBV7-6 to TRBJ2-3, with 12 nucleotides matching TRBD2. The CDR3 totals 16 residues. Losses at the gene ends were 5 bases for V and 1 base for J; bases not matched to a gene: 4. Germline CDR1 is SGHVS and CDR2 is FNYEAQ. The CDR3 nucleotides read TGTGCCAGCAGCCTACGACTAGCGGGGGGCACAGATACGCAGTATTTT. It codes for CASSLRLAGGTDTQYF.

CDR3: CASSQRTGEIMNTEAFF. CDR3 bases: TGCGCCAGCAGCCAAAGGACCGGGGAGATCATGAACACTGAAGCTTTCTTT. V usage is TRBV4-1 and J usage is TRBJ1-1; D not certain. Germline CDR1 MGHRA, CDR2 YSYEKL. V was trimmed by 2 bases and J by 0 bases, leaving 16 bases between them. The CDR3 length is 17 residues.

V usage is TRBV7-8 and J usage is TRBJ1-4, with D unclear. The V and J ends lost 2 bases and 7 bases respectively, with 14 bases between them. This CDR3 region has 15 residues. Germline-derived CDR1 and CDR2 are SGHVS and FQNEAQ. CDR3 sequence reads: CASSLSGGRGEKLFF. CDR3 nucleotides: TGTGCCAGCAGCTTATCCGGTGGTCGGGGTGAAAAACTGTTTTTT.

The chain recombines TRBV28 with TRBJ2-6, with a tentative D call TRBD1 (5 bases). This CDR3 is built from 16 residues. Deletions cut 5 bases from V and 2 bases from J, with 13 bases between. CDR1 is MDHEN and CDR2 is SYDVKM in the germline V gene. CDR3 bases: TGTGCCAGCAGTGACAGACTCTGGGCTGGGGCCAACGTCCTGACTTTC. Protein: CASSDRLWAGANVLTF. The full variable domain, rest sourced from reference TRBV28 and TRBJ2-6, is DVKVTQSSRYLVKRTGEKVFLECVQDMDHENMFWYRQDPGLGLRLIYFSYDVKMKEKGDIPEGYSVSREKKERFSLILESASTNQTSMYLCASSDRLWAGANVLTFGAGSRLTVL.

The chain has TRBV7-8 and TRBJ2-3; 9 bases agree with TRBD2. The CDR3 extends over 15 amino acids. Germline CDR1 is SGHVS and CDR2 is FQNEAQ. V was clipped by 5 bases and J by 6 bases; unmatched bases: 9. CDR3 nucleotide sequence: TGTGCCAGCAGCCGAAGCGGGGGGTCCGTGGATACGCAGTATTTT. This sequence encodes CASSRSGGSVDTQYF.

The V gene is TRBV2, the J gene TRBJ1-1, with TRBD1 identical over 9 bases. The CDR3 consists of 13 residues. Trimming removed 8 bases from V and 5 bases from J; junction bases left unmatched: 6. Germline loops: CDR1 SNHLY, CDR2 FYNNEI. The CDR3 spells CASGDRAGTEAFF. DNA of the CDR3: TGTGCCAGCGGGGACAGGGCTGGTACTGAAGCTTTCTTT. The full variable domain, its missing parts supplied by reference TRBV2 and TRBJ1-1, is EPEVTQTPSHQVTQMGQEVILRCVPISNHLYFYWYRQILGQKVEFLVSFYNNEISEKSEIFDDQFSVERPDGSNFTLKIRSTKLEDSAMYFCASGDRAGTEAFFGQGTRLTVV.

The CDR3 protein is CASIRSGQKGYGYTF. CDR3 nucleotide sequence: TGTGCCAGCATTAGATCGGGCCAGAAGGGGTATGGCTACACCTTC. V is TRBV6-5 and J is TRBJ1-2; tentatively, D is TRBD1 (5 bases). There are 15 residues in the CDR3. The germline V gene encodes CDR1 MNHEY and CDR2 SVGAGI. V was shortened by 7 bases and J by 5 bases, with 20 bases between the two germline ends.

The CDR3 loop is CASSPTAGGNQPQHF. CDR3 nucleotide sequence: TGTGCCAGTAGCCCCACGGCAGGAGGAAATCAGCCCCAGCATTTT. This chain uses TRBV19 with TRBJ1-5; D not resolved. In germline, CDR1 is LNHDA, CDR2 SQIVND (reference sequence). Trimming cost V 6 bases and J 4 bases, with 16 bases left between them. This CDR3 is 15 amino acids long.

This chain links TRBV19 with TRBJ1-1; D is possibly TRBD1 (6 bases). The CDR3 contains 15 residues. Trimming pared 6 bases from V and 5 bases from J, leaving 19 bases between. Germline V gives CDR1 LNHDA, CDR2 SQIVND (reference sequence). The CDR3 region is CASRPYLQGITEAFF. CDR3 coding DNA: TGTGCCAGTAGACCCTATCTACAGGGTATTACTGAAGCTTTCTTT.

The chain joins TRBV5-4 to TRBJ1-2; D is uncertain. CDR3 length: 13 amino acids. Trimming removed 6 bases at V and 4 bases at J, with 13 bases between. Germline V gene data show CDR1 as SGHNT and CDR2 as YYREEE (reference sequence). CDR3 nucleotides: TGTGCCAGCACCCCCGGGTCCTCCTATGGCTACACCTTC. Amino acid sequence: CASTPGSSYGYTF.

The V call is TRBV7-9, the J call TRBJ2-3; tentatively, D is TRBD2 (5 bases). Per the germline V gene, CDR1 is SEHNR and CDR2 is FQNEAQ (reference sequence). Trimming removed 5 bases at V and 8 bases at J, with 17 bases between. The CDR3 covers 14 residues. CDR3 in amino acids: CASSLDSALTTQYF. The CDR3 bases are TGTGCCAGCAGCCTTGATAGCGCCCTTACTACGCAGTATTTT.

V usage is TRBV9 and J usage is TRBJ2-3; TRBD2 matches at 10 bases. The CDR3 sequence is 16 residues long. Germline CDR1 and CDR2: SGDLS and YYNGEE. The V segment lost 5 bases and the J segment 3 bases; nucleotides outside the gene matches: 9. The CDR3 sequence: CASSDSGGSRTDTQYF. DNA of the CDR3: TGTGCCAGCAGTGATAGCGGGGGGTCCCGAACAGATACGCAGTATTTT.

The CDR3 here is CASSGRGVLNTEAFF. CDR3 nucleotides: TGTGCCAGCAGTGGGCGGGGAGTCCTCAACACTGAAGCTTTCTTT. The genes are TRBV6-1 and TRBJ1-1; D ambiguous. Germline CDR1 MNHNS, CDR2 SASEGT. The length of the CDR3 is 15 residues. The V gene lost 4 bases and the J gene lost 2 bases, with 14 bases spanning the gap.

This clone was recorded only once. The V and J genes are TRBV27 and TRBJ1-1; no reliable D call. The germline CDR1 and CDR2 sequences are MNHEY and SMNVEV (reference sequence). The CDR3 is 13 amino acids. V was cut by 4 bases and J by 2 bases, with 8 bases left in between. This CDR3 reads CASSYGRNTEAFF. CDR3 nucleotides: TGTGCCAGCAGTTACGGGAGAAACACTGAAGCTTTCTTT.

The rearrangement links TRBV27 to TRBJ1-6, with TRBD1 as a possible D gene (6 bases). The CDR3 is 14 amino acids. The germline V and J ends were trimmed by 8 bases and 9 bases, with 17 bases remaining between them. Germline lookup yields CDR1 MNHEY and CDR2 SMNVEV (reference sequence). The CDR3 coding sequence is TGTGCCAGCGGGGCACAGGGTTGGAGTTCACCCCTCCACTTT. Translating it yields CASGAQGWSSPLHF.

V is TRBV28 and J is TRBJ2-5; TRBD2 matches 13 bases. J lost 5 bases, V lost 4 bases, and 10 bases had no gene match. Germline CDR1 reads MDHEN; CDR2 reads SYDVKM. The CDR3 has 17 amino acids. This chain's CDR3 is CASSSLRLAGGGETQYF. As DNA, the CDR3 is TGTGCCAGCAGTTCCCTACGACTAGCGGGGGGCGGGGAGACCCAGTACTTC.

The chain carries TRBV5-1 and TRBJ2-1; 7 bases match TRBD2. Germline V gene sequence: CDR1 SGHRS, CDR2 YFSETQ. The CDR3 contains 12 residues. V dropped 6 bases and J dropped 5; count of bases not matched to a gene: 2. In DNA form, the CDR3 reads TGCGCCAGCAATCTAGCGGACAATGAGCAGTTCTTC. Its protein product is CASNLADNEQFF.

This chain connects TRBV4-1 to TRBJ1-2; the match to TRBD1 covers 9 bases. CDR3 length: 17 amino acids. V gave up 0 bases and J gave up 4 bases; unmatched junction bases: 9. Germline CDR1 MGHRA, CDR2 YSYEKL. DNA for the CDR3: TGCGCCAGCAGCCAAGATCGGGCGACAGGGGGAGGCTATGGCTACACCTTC. It encodes CASSQDRATGGGYGYTF.

This chain links TRBV15 with TRBJ1-1; 9 bases fit TRBD1. CDR3 length: 14 amino acids. The germline gives CDR1 LNHNV, CDR2 YYDKDF (reference sequence). The junction had 6 bases not matched to a gene; V was cut back by 5 bases and J by 5 bases. CDR3 nucleotide sequence: TGTGCCACCAGCTCACCGACAGGGGGGACTGAAGCTTTCTTT. This encodes CATSSPTGGTEAFF.

The chain is built from TRBV30 and TRBJ2-7; TRBD2 matches at 8 bases. J lost 4 bases, V lost 8 bases, and 16 bases had no gene match. CDR3 length equals 15 residues. Germline CDR1 is GTSNPN and CDR2 is SVGIG (reference sequence). CDR3 in DNA: TGTGCCGGACAGCGGGGGCAGGGGAGGTGGTACGAGCAGTACTTC. This encodes CAGQRGQGRWYEQYF.

V gene TRBV7-2 combines with J gene TRBJ2-3; TRBD2 aligns across 10 bases. The V gene end was trimmed by 5 bases and the J gene end by 7 bases; junction bases not matched to a gene: 12. CDR3 length: 16 residues. Germline CDR1 is SGHTA and CDR2 is FQGNSA. CDR3 DNA: TGTGCCAGCAGCGAAACCGGGACTAGCGCGTTATATACGCAGTATTTT. It codes for CASSETGTSALYTQYF.